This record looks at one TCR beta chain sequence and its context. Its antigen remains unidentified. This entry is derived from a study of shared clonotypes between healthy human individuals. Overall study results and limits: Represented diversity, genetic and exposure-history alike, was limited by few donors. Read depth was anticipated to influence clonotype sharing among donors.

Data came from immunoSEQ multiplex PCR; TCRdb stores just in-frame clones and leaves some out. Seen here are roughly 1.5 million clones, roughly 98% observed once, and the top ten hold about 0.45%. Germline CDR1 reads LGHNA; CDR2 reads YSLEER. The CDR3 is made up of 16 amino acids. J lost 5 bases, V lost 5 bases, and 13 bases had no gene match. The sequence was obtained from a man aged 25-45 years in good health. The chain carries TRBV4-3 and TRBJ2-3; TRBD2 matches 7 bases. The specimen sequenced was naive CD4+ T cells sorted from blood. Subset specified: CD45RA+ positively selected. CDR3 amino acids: CASSFYSRGDGDTQYF. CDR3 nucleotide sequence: TGCGCCAGCAGCTTCTACTCCCGGGGGGACGGAGATACGCAGTATTTT.